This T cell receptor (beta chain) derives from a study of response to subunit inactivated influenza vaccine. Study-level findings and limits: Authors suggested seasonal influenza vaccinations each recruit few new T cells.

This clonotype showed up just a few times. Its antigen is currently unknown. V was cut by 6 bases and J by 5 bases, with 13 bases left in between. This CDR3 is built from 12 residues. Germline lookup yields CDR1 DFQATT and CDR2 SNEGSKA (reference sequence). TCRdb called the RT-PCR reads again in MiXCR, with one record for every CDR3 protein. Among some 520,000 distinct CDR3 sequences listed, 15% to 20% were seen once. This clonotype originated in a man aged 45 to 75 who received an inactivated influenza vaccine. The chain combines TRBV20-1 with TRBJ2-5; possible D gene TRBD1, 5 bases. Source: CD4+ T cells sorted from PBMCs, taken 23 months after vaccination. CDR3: CSAQGFGETQYF. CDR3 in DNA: TGCAGTGCCCAGGGTTTCGGTGAGACCCAGTACTTC.